This T cell receptor beta chain was recovered during a study of T cell repertoires in cytomegalovirus infection. As for the study in general: Selected CMV epitopes included recently identified HLA-C-restricted ones as well as well-studied HLA-B-restricted ones. Evidence of both CMV infection and a matching HLA type came from public TCR beta signatures.

Each CDR3 protein is one row after TCRdb ran MiXCR on the reads. The repertoire includes under 90,000 distinct CDR3 sequences, about half of them detected once, and 85% to 95% sits in the top ten. Findings and limits, study-wide: Across the ex vivo response, the dominant clonotypes were HLA-C-restricted CMV-specific TCR beta clonotypes.

This clonotype came up a few times. Its antigen is undetermined. The sample here was CD8+ T cells from cultured PBMCs, taken from culture after CMV antigen stimulation. This clonotype was obtained from a human donor in good health (CMV status not recorded). Some clones in this sample may be carry-over from other donors' samples.

DNA of the CDR3: TGTGCCAGCAGCTTATTTACTAGCGGAGATTTTCAAGAGACCCAGTACTTC. Protein sequence: CASSLFTSGDFQETQYF. The V and J genes are TRBV7-9 and TRBJ2-5, with 8 nucleotides matching TRBD2. The CDR3 totals 17 residues. The junction had 10 bases not matched to a gene; V was cut back by 2 bases and J by 2 bases. Germline V gene data show CDR1 as SEHNR and CDR2 as FQNEAQ (reference sequence).